This TCR beta chain is from a study of blood T cell repertoires in COVID-19. Background on the study: COVID-19 samples, acute and convalescent, were from the United States, Italy and Spain. The analysed material was cDNA or gDNA that came from T cells, B-cell-depleted T cells, or PBMCs.

In the original processing: Estimation of nucleated cell counts relied on the amplification of reference gene primers. Assay: immunoSEQ multiplex PCR; the TCRdb copy retains only in-frame clones and omits some. The V and J calls and clone size come from that table; D and trimming were worked out from the DNA. The sample contains about 11,000 clones, 80% to 90% of which appear only once. Sequencing used peripheral blood. This clonotype originated in a human donor in a cohort sampled during active COVID-19.

CDR3 sequence reads: CASSSGTGNPRDGYTF. DNA of the CDR3: TGTGCCAGCAGTTCCGGGACAGGGAACCCGCGAGATGGCTACACCTTC. The chain links TRBV6-2 or TRBV6-3 to TRBJ1-2; TRBD1 agrees at 9 bases. The CDR3 runs 16 residues. J was trimmed by 6 bases and V by 4 bases; bases with no gene match: 12. Germline assignment: CDR1 MNHEY and CDR2 SVGEGT.